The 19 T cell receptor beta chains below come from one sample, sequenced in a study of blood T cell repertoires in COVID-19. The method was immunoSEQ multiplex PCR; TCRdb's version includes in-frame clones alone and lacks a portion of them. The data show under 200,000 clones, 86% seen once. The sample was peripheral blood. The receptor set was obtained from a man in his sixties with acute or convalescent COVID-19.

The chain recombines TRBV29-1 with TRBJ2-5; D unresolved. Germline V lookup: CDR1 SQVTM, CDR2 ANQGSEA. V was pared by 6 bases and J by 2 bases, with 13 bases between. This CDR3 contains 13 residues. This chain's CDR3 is CSVLKYGQETQYF. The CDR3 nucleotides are TGCAGCGTCCTGAAGTACGGTCAAGAGACCCAGTACTTC.

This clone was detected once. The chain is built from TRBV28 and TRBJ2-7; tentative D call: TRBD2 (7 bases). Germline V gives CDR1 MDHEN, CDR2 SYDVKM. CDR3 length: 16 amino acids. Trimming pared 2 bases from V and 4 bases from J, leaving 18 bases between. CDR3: CASSLGGARARYEQYF. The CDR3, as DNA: TGTGCCAGCAGTTTAGGGGGGGCGCGGGCACGTTACGAGCAGTACTTC.

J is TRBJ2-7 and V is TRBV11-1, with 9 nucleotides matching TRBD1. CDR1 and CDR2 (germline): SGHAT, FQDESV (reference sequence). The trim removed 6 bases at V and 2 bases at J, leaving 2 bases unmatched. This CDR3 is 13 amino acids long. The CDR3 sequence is CASSWDRAYEQYF. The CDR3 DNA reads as TGTGCCAGCAGTTGGGACAGGGCCTACGAGCAGTACTTC.

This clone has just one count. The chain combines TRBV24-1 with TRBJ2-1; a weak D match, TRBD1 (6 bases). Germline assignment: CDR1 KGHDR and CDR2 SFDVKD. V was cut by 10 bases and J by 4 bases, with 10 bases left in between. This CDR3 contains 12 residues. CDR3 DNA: TGTGCCACTGGGACAACTTACAATGAGCAGTTCTTC. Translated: CATGTTYNEQFF.

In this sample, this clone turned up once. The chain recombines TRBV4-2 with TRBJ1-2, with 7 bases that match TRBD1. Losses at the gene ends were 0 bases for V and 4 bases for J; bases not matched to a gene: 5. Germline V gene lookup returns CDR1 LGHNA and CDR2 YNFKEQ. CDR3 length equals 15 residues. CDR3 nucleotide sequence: TGTGCCAGCAGCCAAGATCTTCAGGGGGGCTATGGCTACACCTTC. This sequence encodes CASSQDLQGGYGYTF.

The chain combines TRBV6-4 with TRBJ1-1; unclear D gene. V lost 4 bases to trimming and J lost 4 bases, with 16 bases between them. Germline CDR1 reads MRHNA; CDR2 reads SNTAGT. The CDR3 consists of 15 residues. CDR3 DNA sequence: TGTGCCAGCAGTGCCTTCGACGGGATGGGCACTGAAGCTTTCTTT. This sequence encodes CASSAFDGMGTEAFF.

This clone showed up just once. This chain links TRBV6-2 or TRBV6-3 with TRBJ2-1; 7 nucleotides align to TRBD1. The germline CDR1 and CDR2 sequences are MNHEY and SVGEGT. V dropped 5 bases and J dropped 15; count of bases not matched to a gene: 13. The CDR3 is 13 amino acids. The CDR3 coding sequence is TGTGCCAGCAGTCCGGGACAGACCGGAGTTCGGTTCTTC. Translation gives CASSPGQTGVRFF.

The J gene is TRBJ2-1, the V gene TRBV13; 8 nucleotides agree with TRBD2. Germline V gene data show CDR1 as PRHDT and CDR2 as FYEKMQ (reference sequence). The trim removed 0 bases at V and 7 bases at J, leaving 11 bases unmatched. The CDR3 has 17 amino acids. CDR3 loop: CASSLGPGERGMNEQFF. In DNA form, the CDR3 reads TGTGCCAGCAGCTTAGGCCCCGGAGAGCGGGGGATGAATGAGCAGTTCTTC.

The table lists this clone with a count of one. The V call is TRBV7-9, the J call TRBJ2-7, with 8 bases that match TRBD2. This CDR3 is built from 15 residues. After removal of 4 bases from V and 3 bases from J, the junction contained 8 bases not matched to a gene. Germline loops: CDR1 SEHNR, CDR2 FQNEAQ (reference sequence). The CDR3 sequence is CASSSQLAEGYEQYF. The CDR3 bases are TGTGCCAGCAGCTCGCAACTAGCGGAAGGCTACGAGCAGTACTTC.

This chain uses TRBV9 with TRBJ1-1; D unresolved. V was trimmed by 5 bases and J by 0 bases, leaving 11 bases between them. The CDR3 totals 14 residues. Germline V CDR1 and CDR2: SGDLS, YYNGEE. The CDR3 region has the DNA TGTGCCAGCAGTACCGACGGGATGAACACTGAAGCTTTCTTT. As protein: CASSTDGMNTEAFF.

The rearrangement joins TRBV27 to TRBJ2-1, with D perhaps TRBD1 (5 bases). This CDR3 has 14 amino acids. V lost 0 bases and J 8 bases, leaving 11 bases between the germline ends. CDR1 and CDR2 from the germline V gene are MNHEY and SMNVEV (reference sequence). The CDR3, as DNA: TGTGCCAGCAGTTTATCAGGGGCGTTGCATGAGCAGTTCTTC. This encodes CASSLSGALHEQFF.

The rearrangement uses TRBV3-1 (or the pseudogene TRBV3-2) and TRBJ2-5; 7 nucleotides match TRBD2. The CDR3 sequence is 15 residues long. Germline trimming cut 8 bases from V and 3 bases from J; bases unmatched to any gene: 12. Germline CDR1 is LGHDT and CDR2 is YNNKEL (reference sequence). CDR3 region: CASELGTIPEETQYF. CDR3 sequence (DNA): TGTGCCAGCGAGTTAGGGACTATTCCCGAAGAGACCCAGTACTTC.

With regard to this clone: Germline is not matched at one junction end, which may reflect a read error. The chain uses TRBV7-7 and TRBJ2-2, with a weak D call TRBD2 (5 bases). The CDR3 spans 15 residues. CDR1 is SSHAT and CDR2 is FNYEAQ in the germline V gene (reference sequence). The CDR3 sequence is CASSLSTSGSGELFF. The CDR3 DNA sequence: TGTGCTAGCAGCTTGAGTACCAGCGGTTCCGGGGAGCTGTTTTTT.

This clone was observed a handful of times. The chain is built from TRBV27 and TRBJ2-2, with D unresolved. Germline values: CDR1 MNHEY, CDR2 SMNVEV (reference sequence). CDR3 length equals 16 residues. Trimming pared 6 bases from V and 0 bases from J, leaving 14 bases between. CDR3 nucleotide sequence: TGTGCCAGCAGACTGAGAGTCCTACCGAACACCGGGGAGCTGTTTTTT. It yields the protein CASRLRVLPNTGELFF.

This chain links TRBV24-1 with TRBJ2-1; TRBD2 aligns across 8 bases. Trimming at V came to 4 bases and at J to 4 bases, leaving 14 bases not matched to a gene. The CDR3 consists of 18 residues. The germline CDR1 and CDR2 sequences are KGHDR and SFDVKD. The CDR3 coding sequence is TGTGCCACCAGTGACCCTTTGAATCCAGCGGGAGAGTACAATGAGCAGTTCTTC. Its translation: CATSDPLNPAGEYNEQFF.

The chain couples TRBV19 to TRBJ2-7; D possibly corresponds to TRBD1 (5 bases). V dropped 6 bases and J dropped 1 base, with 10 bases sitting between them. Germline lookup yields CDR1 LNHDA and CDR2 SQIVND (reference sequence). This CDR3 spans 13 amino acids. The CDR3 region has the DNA TGTGCCAGTAGGCCCCCAGGGTCCTACGAGCAGTACTTC. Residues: CASRPPGSYEQYF.

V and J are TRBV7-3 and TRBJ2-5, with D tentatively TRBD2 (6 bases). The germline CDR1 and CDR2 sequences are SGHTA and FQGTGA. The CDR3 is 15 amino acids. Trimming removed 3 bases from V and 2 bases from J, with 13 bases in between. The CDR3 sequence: CASSFIAGRQETQYF. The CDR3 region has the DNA TGTGCCAGCAGCTTTATCGCAGGGAGGCAAGAGACCCAGTACTTC.

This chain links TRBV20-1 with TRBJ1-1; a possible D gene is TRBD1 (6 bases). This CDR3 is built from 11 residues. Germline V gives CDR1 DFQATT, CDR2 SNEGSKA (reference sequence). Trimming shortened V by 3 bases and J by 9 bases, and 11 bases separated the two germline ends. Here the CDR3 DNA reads TGCAGTGCTAGTATGGGGACAAAAGCTTTCTTT. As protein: CSASMGTKAFF.

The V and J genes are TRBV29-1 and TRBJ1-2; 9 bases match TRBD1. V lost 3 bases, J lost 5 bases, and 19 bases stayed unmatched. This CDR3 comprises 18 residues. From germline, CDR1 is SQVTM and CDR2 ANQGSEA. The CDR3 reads CSVDFIPRDRELPYGYTF. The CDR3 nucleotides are TGCAGCGTTGACTTTATACCCCGGGACAGGGAATTGCCTTATGGCTACACCTTC.